The subject of this entry is one T cell receptor beta chain. Its antigen is unidentified. V was pared by 3 bases and J by 1 base, with 6 bases between. CDR1 is ENHRY, CDR2 SYGVKD, per germline. The length of the CDR3 is 13 residues. Generated by immunoSEQ multiplex PCR, the TCRdb table keeps only in-frame clones and is missing some. Among a few million clones, approximately 95% were seen once, and the ten largest hold roughly 0.13%. The sample comes from a study of shared clonotypes between healthy human individuals. Study-level background: There were three CD4 naive, three CD4 memory, two CD8 naive and one CD8 memory plates per donor.

Study-level results: On the whole, naive subsets had larger estimated richness than memory subsets had.

The rearrangement uses TRBV10-3 and TRBJ1-1; no clear D gene. The material sequenced was naive CD4+ T cells sorted from blood. Regarding subset: CD45RA+ positively selected. The TCR comes from a man in his late teens or twenties in good health. The CDR3: CAISEWQNTEAFF. CDR3 DNA: TGTGCCATCAGTGAATGGCAGAACACTGAAGCTTTCTTT.